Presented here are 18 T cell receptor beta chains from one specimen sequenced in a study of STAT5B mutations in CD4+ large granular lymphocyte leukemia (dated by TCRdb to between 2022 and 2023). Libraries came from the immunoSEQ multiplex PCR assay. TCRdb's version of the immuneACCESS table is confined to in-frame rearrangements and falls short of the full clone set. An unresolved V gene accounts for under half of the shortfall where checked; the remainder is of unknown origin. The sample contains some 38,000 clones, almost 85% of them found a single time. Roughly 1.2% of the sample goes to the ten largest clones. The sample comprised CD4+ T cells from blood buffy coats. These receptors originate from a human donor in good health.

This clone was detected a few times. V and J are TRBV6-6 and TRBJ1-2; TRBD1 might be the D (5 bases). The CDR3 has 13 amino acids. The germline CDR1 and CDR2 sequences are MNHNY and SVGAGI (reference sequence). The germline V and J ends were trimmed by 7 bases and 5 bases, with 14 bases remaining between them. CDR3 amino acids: CASTGTGGYGYTF. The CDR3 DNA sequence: TGTGCCAGCACCGGGACGGGGGGGTATGGCTACACCTTC.

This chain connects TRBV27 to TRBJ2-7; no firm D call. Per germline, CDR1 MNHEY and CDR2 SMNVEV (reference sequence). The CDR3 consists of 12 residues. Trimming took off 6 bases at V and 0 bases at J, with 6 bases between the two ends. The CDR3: CASSSDSYEQYF. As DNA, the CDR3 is TGTGCCAGCAGCTCAGACTCCTACGAGCAGTACTTC.

CDR3 bases: TGTGCCTGGAGTCGGGACAGCTATGGTGGCTACACCTTC. This encodes CAWSRDSYGGYTF. The gene calls are TRBV30 and TRBJ1-2; 7 bases agree with TRBD1. Germline V gene lookup returns CDR1 GTSNPN and CDR2 SVGIG (reference sequence). After removal of 2 bases from V and 7 bases from J, the junction contained 7 bases not matched to a gene. The CDR3 runs 13 residues.

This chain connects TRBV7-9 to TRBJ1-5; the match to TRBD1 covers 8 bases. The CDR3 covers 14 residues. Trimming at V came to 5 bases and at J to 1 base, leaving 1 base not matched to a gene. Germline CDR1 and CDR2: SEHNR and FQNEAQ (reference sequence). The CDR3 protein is CASSRTGSNQPQHF. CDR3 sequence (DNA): TGTGCCAGCAGCCGGACAGGGAGCAATCAGCCCCAGCATTTT.

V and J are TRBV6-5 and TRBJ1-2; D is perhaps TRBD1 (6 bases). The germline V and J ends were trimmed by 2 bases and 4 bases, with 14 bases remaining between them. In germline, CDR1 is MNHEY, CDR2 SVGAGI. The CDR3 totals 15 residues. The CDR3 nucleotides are TGTGCCAGCAGTTACCGGACAGTAGGAACCTATGGCTACACCTTC. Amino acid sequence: CASSYRTVGTYGYTF.

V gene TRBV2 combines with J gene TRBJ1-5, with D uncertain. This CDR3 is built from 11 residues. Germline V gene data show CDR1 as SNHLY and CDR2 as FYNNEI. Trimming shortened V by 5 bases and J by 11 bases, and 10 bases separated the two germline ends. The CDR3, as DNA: TGTGCCAGCAGTATCCTTGGGGCCCAGCATTTT. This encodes CASSILGAQHF. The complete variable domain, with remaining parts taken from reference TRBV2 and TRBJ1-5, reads EPEVTQTPSHQVTQMGQEVILRCVPISNHLYFYWYRQILGQKVEFLVSFYNNEISEKSEIFDDQFSVERPDGSNFTLKIRSTKLEDSAMYFCASSILGAQHFGDGTRLSIL.

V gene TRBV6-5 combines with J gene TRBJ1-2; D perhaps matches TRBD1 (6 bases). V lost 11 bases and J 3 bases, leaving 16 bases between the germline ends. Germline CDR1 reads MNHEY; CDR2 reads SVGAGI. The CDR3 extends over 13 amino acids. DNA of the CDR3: TGTGCCTCACTGGGGGGCGCGGACTATGGCTACACCTTC. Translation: CASLGGADYGYTF.

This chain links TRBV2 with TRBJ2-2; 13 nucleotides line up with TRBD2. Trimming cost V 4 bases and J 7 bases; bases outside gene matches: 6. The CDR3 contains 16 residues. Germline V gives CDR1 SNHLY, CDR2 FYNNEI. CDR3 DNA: TGTGCCAGCAGTGGTGGACTAGCGGGGGAGGTCGGGGAGCTGTTTTTT. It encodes CASSGGLAGEVGELFF.

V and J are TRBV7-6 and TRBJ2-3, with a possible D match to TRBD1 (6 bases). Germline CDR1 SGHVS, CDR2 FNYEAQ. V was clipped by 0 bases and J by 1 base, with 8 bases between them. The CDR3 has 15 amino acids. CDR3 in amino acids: CASSLAGAGTDTQYF. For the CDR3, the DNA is TGTGCCAGCAGCTTAGCGGGGGCGGGCACAGATACGCAGTATTTT.

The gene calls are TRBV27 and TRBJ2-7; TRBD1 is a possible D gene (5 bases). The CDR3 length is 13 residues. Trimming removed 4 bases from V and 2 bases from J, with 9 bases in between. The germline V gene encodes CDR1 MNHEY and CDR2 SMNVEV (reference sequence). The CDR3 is CASSWGRAYEQYF. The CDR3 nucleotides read TGTGCCAGCAGTTGGGGCAGAGCCTACGAGCAGTACTTC.

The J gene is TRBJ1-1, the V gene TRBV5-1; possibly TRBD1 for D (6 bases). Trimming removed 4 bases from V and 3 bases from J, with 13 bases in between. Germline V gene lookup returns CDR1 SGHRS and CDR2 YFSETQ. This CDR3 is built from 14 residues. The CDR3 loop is CASSRDNGDTEAFF. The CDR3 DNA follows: TGCGCCAGCAGCCGGGACAACGGGGACACTGAAGCTTTCTTT. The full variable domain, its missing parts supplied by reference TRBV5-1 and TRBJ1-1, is KAGVTQTPRYLIKTRGQQVTLSCSPISGHRSVSWYQQTPGQGLQFLFEYFSETQRNKGNFPGRFSGRQFSNSRSEMNVSTLELGDSALYLCASSRDNGDTEAFFGQGTRLTVV.

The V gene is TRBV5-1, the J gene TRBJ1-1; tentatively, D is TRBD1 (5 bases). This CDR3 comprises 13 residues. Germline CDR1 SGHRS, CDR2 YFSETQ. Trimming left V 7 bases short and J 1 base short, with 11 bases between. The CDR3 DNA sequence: TGCGCCAGCTACGGTACAGGGAACACTGAAGCTTTCTTT. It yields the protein CASYGTGNTEAFF.

The CDR3 DNA reads as TGTGCCAGCAGCTCCGTTGACAGGCGAGGCTACACCTTC. Protein product: CASSSVDRRGYTF. The rearrangement uses TRBV5-4 and TRBJ1-2; tentatively, D is TRBD1 (6 bases). V shed 3 bases and J shed 8 bases, with 14 bases lying between them. Germline lookup yields CDR1 SGHNT and CDR2 YYREEE (reference sequence). The length of the CDR3 is 13 residues.

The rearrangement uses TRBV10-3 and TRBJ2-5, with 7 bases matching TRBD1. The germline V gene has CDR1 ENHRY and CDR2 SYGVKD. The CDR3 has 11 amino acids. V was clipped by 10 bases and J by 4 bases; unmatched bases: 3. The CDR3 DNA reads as TGTGCCACCTCAGGGGGAGAGACCCAGTACTTC. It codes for CATSGGETQYF.

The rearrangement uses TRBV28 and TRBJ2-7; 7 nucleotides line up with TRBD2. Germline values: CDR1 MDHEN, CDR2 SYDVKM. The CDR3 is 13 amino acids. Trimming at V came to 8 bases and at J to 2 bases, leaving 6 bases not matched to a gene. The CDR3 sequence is CASLPSGPYEQYF. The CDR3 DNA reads TGTGCCAGCCTCCCTAGCGGACCCTACGAGCAGTACTTC.

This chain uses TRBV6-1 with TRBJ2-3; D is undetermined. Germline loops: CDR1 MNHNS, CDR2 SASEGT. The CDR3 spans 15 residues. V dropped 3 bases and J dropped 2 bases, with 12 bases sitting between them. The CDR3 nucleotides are TGTGCCAGCAGTGAGGGCATCCACCACACAGATACGCAGTATTTT. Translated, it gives CASSEGIHHTDTQYF.

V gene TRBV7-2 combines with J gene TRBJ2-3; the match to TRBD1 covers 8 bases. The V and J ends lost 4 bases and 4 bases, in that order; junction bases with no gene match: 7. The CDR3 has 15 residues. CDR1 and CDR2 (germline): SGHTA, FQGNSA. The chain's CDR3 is CASSSGQGVSDTQYF. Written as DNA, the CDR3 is TGTGCCAGCAGCTCAGGACAGGGTGTTTCAGATACGCAGTATTTT. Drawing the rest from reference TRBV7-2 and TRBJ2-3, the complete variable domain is GAGVSQSPSNKVTEKGKDVELRCDPISGHTALYWYRQSLGQGLEFLIYFQGNSAPDKSGLPSDRFSAERTGGSVSTLTIQRTQQEDSAVYLCASSSGQGVSDTQYFGPGTRLTVL.

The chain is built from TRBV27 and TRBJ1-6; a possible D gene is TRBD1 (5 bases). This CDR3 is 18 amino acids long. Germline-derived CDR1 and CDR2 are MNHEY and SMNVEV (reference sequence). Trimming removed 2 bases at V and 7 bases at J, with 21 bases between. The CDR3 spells CASSLIATSGLLNSPLHF. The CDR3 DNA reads TGTGCCAGCAGTTTAATCGCGACTTCGGGACTCTTGAATTCACCCCTCCACTTT.